This T cell receptor (beta chain) was retrieved from a study of T cell clonality in common variable immunodeficiency. This CDR3 spans 18 amino acids. Germline V gives CDR1 WSHSY, CDR2 SAAADI. Unmatched junction bases numbered 16, after V lost 4 bases and J lost 4 bases. TCRdb's copy holds only in-frame clones and misses some; the assay was immunoSEQ multiplex PCR. The sample shows some 43,000 clones, no singletons; the ten largest hold less than 2.5%. Study outcomes and limitations: Compared with controls, CVID subjects had fewer shared TCRbeta clones.

About this clone: What it recognizes is unknown. Read coverage stops 3 residues before the CDR3 terminus; the germline J gene supplies the remainder.

Source material: peripheral blood mononuclear cells. V and J are TRBV10-2 and TRBJ2-1; 7 nucleotides agree with TRBD1. The source is a person aged 18 to 70 in good health. Here the CDR3 reads CASSGTGRGSATYNEQFF. Incomplete CDR3 DNA: TGCGCCAGCAGTGGGACAGGTCGTGGTAGCGCAACATACAATGAG.